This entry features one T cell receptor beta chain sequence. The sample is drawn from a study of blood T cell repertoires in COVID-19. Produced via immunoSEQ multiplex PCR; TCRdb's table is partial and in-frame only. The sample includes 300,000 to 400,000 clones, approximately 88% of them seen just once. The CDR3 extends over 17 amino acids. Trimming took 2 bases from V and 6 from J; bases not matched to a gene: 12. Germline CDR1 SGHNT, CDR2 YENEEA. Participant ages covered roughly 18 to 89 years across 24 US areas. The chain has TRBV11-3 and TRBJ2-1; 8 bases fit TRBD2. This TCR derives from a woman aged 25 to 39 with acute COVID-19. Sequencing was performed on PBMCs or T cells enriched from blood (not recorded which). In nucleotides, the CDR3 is TGTGCCAGCAGCTTAACCCCCGGGGCGGGGGGCGGCAATGAGCAGTTCTTC. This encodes CASSLTPGAGGGNEQFF.